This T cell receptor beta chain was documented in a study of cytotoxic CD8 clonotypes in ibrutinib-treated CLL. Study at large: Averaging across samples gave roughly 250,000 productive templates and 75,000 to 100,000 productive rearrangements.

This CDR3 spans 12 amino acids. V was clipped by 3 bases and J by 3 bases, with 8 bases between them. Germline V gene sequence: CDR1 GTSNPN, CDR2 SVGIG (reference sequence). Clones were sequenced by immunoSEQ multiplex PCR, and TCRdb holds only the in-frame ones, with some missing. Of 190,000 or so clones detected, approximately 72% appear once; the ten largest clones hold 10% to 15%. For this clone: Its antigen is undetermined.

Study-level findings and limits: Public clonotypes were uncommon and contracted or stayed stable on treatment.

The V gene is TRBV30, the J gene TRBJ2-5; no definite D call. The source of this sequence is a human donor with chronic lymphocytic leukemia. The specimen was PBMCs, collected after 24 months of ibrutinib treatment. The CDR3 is CAWSRSEETQYF. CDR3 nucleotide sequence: TGTGCCTGGAGCAGGAGCGAAGAGACCCAGTACTTC.